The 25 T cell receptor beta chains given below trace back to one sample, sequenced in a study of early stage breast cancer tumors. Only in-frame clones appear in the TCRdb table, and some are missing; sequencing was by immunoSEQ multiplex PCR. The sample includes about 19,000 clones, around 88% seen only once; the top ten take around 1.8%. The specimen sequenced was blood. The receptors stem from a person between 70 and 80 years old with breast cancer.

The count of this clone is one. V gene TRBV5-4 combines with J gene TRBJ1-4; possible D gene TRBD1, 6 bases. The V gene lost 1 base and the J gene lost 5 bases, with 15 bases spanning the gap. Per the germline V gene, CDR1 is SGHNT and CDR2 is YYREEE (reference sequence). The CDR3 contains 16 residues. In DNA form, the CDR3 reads TGTGCCAGCAGCTTGTCGTTGGACAGAGCAAATGAAAAACTGTTTTTT. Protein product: CASSLSLDRANEKLFF. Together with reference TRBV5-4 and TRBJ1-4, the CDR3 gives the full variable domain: ETGVTQSPTHLIKTRGQQVTLRCSSQSGHNTVSWYQQALGQGPQFIFQYYREEENGRGNFPPRFSGLQFPNYSSELNVNALELDDSALYLCASSLSLDRANEKLFFGSGTQLSVL.

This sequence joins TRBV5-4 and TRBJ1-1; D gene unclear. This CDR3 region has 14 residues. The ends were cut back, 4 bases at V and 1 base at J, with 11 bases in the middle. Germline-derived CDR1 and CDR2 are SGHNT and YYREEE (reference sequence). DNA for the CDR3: TGTGCCAGCAGCGCCGGTACTAGGAACACTGAAGCTTTCTTT. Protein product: CASSAGTRNTEAFF.

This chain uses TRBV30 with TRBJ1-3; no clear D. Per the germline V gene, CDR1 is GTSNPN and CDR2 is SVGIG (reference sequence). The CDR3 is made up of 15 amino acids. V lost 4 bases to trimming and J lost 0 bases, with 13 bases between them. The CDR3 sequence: CAWTWWADSGNTIYF. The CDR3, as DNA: TGTGCCTGGACCTGGTGGGCCGACTCTGGAAACACCATATATTTT.

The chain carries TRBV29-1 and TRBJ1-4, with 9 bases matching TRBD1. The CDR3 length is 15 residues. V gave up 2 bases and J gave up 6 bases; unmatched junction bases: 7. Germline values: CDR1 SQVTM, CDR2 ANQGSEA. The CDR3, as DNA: TGCAGCGTTGAACCCTGGACAGGGGAGGATGAAAAACTGTTTTTT. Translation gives CSVEPWTGEDEKLFF.

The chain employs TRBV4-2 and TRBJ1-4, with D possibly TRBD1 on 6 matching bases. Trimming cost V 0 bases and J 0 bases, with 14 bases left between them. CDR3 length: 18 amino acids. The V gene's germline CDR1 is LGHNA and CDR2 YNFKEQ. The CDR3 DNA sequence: TGTGCCAGCAGCCAAGATAGTTACAGGGCCGCAACTAATGAAAAACTGTTTTTT. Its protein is CASSQDSYRAATNEKLFF.

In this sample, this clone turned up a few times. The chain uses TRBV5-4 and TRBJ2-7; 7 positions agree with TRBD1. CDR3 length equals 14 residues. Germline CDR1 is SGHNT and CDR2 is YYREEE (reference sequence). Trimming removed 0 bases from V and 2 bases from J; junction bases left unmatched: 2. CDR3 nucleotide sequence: TGTGCCAGCAGCTTGGGCCAGGGGGCCTACGAGCAGTACTTC. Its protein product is CASSLGQGAYEQYF. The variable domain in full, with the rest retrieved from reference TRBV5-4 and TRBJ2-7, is ETGVTQSPTHLIKTRGQQVTLRCSSQSGHNTVSWYQQALGQGPQFIFQYYREEENGRGNFPPRFSGLQFPNYSSELNVNALELDDSALYLCASSLGQGAYEQYFGPGTRLTVT.

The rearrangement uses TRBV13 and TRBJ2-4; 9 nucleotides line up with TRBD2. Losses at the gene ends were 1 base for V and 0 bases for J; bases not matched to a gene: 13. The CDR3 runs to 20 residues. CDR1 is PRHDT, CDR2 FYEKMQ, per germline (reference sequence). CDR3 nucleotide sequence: TGTGCCAGCAGCTTAGAAGGCGGGGGGGCCGTGGGGATAGCCAAAAACATTCAGTACTTC. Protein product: CASSLEGGGAVGIAKNIQYF.

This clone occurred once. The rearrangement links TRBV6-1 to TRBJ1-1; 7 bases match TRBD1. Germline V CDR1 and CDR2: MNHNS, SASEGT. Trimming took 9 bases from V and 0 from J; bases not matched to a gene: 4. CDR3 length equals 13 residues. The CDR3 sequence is CASYGQVNTEAFF. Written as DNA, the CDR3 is TGTGCCAGTTATGGACAGGTGAACACTGAAGCTTTCTTT.

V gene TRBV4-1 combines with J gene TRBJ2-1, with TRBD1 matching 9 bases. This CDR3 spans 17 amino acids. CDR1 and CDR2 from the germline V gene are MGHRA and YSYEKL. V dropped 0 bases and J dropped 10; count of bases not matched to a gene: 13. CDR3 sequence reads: CASSQDEQGAGRSEQFF. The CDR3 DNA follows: TGCGCCAGCAGCCAAGACGAACAGGGGGCGGGTCGTTCGGAGCAGTTCTTC.

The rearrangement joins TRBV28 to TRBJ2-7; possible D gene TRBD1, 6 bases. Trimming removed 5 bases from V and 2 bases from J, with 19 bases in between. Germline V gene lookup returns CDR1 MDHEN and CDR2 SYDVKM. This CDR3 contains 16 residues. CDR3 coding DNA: TGTGCCAGCAGTCAAAACATCGGGACATCCACCTACGAGCAGTACTTC. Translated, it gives CASSQNIGTSTYEQYF.

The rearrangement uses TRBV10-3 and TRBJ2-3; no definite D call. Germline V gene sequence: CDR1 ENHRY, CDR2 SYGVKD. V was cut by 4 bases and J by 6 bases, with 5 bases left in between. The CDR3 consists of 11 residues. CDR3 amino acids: CAISGQDTQYF. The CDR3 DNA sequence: TGTGCCATCAGTGGCCAGGATACGCAGTATTTT.

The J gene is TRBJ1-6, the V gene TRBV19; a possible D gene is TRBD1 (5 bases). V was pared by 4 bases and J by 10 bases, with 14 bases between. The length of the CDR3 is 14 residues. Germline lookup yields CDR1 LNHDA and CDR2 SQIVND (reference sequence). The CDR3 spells CASSKIQGWSPLHF. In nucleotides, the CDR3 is TGTGCCAGTAGTAAAATCCAGGGATGGTCACCCCTCCACTTT.

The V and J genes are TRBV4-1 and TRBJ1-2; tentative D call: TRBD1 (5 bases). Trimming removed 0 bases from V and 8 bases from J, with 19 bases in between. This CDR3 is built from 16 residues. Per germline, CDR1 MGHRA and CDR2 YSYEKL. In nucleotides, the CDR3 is TGCGCCAGCAGCCAAGAACCCCCCCGCAGGGTGGGAGGCTACACCTTC. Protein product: CASSQEPPRRVGGYTF.

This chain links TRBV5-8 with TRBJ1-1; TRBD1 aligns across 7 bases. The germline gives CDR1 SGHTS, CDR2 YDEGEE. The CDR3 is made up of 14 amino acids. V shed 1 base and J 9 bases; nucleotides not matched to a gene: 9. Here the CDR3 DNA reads TGTGCCAGCAGCTTGATAGGATCAGGGGGGAAAGCTTTCTTT. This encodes CASSLIGSGGKAFF.

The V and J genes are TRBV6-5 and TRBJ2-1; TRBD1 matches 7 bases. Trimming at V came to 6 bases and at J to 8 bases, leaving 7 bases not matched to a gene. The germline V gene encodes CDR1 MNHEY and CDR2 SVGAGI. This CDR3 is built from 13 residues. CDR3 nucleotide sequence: TGTGCCAGCAGGTACAGGGGTTCTGATGAGCAGTTCTTC. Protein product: CASRYRGSDEQFF.

As DNA, the CDR3 is TGTGCCAGCAACGGGGTCAGGGGTGGCGAGCAGTACTTC. Its protein is CASNGVRGGEQYF. This chain joins TRBV6-5 and TRBJ2-7; perhaps TRBD1 as D (6 bases). This CDR3 region has 13 residues. Looked up from germline, CDR1 is MNHEY and CDR2 is SVGAGI. Trimming cost V 7 bases and J 6 bases, with 16 bases left between them.

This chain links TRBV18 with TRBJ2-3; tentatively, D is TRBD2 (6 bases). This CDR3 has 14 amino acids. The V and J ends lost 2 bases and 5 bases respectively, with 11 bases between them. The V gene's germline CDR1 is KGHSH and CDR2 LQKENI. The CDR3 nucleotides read TGTGCCAGCTCACCAGTCATGGGGGGAGATACGCAGTATTTT. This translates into CASSPVMGGDTQYF.

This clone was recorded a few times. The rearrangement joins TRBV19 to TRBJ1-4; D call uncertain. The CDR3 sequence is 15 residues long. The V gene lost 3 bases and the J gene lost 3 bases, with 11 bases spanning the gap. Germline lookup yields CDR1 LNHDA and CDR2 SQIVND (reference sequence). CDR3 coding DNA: TGTGCCAGTAGTATGGCGGCCGGGGCTAATGAAAAACTGTTTTTT. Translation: CASSMAAGANEKLFF.

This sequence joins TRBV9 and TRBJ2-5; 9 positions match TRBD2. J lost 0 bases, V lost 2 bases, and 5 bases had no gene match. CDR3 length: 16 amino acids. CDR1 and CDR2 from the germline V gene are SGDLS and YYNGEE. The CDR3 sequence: CASSVGSGGHQETQYF. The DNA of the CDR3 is TGTGCCAGCAGCGTCGGTAGCGGGGGACACCAAGAGACCCAGTACTTC.

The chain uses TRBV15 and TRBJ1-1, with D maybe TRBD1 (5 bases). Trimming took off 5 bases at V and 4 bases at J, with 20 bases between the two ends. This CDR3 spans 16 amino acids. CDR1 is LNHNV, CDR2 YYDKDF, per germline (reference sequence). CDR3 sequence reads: CATSSPLRGRATEAFF. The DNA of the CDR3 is TGTGCCACCAGCTCCCCACTTCGGGGGAGGGCCACTGAAGCTTTCTTT.

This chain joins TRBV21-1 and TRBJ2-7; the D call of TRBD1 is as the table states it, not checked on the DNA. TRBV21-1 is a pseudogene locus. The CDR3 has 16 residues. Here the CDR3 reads CASSSNRGPTSYEQYF. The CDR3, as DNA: TGTGCCAGCAGCTCAAACAGGGGTCCCACGTCCTACGAGCAGTACTTC.

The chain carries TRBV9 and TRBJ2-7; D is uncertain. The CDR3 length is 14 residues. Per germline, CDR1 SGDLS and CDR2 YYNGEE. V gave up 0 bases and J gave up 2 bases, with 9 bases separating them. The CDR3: CASSVGVLAYEQYF. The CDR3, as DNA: TGTGCCAGCAGCGTAGGGGTCCTAGCCTACGAGCAGTACTTC.

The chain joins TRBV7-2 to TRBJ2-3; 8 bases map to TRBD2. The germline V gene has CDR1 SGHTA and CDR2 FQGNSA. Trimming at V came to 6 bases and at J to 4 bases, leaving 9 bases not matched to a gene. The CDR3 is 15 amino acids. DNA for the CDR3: TGTGCCAGCAGAGTGGGGAGTAGCGGGGCAGATACGCAGTATTTT. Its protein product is CASRVGSSGADTQYF.

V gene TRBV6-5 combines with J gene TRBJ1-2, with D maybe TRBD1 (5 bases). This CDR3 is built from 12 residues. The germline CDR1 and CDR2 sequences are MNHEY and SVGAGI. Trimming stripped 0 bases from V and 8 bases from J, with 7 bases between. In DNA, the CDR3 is TGTGCCAGCAGTTACTCAGGGGTCGGCTACACCTTC. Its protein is CASSYSGVGYTF.

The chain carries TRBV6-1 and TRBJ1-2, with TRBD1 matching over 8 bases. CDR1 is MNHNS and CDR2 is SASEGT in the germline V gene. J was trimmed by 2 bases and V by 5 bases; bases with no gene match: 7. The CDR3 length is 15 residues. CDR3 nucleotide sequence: TGTGCCAGCAGTAGCCGGGACAGGAGGAACTATGGCTACACCTTC. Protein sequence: CASSSRDRRNYGYTF.